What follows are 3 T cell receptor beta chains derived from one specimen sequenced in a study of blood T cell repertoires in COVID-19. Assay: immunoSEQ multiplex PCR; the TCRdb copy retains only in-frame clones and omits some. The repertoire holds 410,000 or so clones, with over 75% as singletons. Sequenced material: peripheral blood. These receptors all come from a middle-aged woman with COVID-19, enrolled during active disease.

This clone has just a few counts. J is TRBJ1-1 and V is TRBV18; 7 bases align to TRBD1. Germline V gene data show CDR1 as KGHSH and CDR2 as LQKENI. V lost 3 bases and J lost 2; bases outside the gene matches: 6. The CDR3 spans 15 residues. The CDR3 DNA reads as TGTGCCAGCTCACCGGCCGGGACAGTTAACACTGAAGCTTTCTTT. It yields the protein CASSPAGTVNTEAFF.

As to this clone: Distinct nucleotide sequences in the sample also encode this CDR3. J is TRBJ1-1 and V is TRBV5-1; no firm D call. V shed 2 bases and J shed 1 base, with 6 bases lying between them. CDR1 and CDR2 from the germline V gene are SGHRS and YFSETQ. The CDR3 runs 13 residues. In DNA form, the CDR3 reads TGCGCCAGCAGCTTTGAGGGGAACACTGAAGCTTTCTTT. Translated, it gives CASSFEGNTEAFF.

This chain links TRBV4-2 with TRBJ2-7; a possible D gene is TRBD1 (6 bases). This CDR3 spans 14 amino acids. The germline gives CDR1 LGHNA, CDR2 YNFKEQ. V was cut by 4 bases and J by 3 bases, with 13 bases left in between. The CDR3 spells CASSRGQDSYEQYF. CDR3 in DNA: TGTGCCAGCAGCCGAGGTCAGGACAGCTACGAGCAGTACTTC.